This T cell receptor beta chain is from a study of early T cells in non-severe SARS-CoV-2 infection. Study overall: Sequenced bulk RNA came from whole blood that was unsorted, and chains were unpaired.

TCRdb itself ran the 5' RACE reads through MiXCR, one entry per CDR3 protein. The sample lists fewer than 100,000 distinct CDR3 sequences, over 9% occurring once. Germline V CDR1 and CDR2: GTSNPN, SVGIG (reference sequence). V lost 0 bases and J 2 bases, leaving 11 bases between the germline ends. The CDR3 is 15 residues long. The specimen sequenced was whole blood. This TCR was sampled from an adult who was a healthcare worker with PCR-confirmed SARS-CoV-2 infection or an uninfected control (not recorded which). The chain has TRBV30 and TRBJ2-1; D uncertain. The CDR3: CAWSVPSSTYNEQFF. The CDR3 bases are TGTGCCTGGAGTGTACCCAGTTCTACCTACAATGAGCAGTTCTTC.